This T cell receptor beta chain is from a study of T cells in Graves' hyperthyroidism and ophthalmopathy. V lost 3 bases to trimming and J lost 0 bases, with 15 bases between them. The CDR3 consists of 16 residues. Germline CDR1 reads MDHEN; CDR2 reads SYDVKM. Uncontrolled infection, other autoimmune disease, pregnancy and lactation each barred patients from inclusion. There were TCR beta CDR3 regions amplified from RNA transcripts. The study used the HTBI primer set for a first-round RT-PCR of the TCR CDR3. TCRdb reprocessed the multiplex PCR reads via MiXCR and lists one record per CDR3 protein. The sample records hundreds of thousands of distinct CDR3 sequences, 11% to 15% being singletons. Remarks on this clonotype: The antigen remains unidentified.

Study-wide points: It was a median around seven months before onset that the model predicted ophthalmopathy. A model of 13 V-J features distinguished ophthalmopathy from stable hyperthyroidism.

The rearrangement uses TRBV28 and TRBJ2-7; no clear D. The sequenced material came from blood. The sequence was collected from a woman between 18 and 29 years old with Graves' hyperthyroidism. CDR3 loop: CASSFRARSPSYEQYF. DNA of the CDR3: TGTGCCAGCAGTTTCCGAGCGCGATCCCCCTCCTACGAGCAGTACTTC.